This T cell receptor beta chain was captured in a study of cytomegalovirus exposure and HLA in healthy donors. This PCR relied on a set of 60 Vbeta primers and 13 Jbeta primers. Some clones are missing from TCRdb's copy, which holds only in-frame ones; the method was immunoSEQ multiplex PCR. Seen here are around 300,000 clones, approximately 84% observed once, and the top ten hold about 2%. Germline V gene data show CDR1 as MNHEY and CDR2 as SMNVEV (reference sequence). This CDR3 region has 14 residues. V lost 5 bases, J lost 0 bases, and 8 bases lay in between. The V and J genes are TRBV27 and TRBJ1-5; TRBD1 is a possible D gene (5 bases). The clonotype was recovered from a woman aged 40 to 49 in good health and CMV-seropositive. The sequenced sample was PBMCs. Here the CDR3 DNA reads TGTGCCAGCAGTCCCGGGGGTAGCAATCAGCCCCAGCATTTT. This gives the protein CASSPGGSNQPQHF.